The 14 T cell receptor beta chains given below trace back to one sample, sequenced in a study of shared clonotypes between healthy human individuals. Profiled with immunoSEQ multiplex PCR; TCRdb holds only in-frame clones, not every one. The table shows approximately 2,200,000 clones, with around 93% occurring only once. Positively selected for CCR7, the CD45RO-negative cells used as naive CD8 cells excluded terminally differentiated effector memory CD45RA+ cells. The specimen was naive CD8+ T cells from PBMCs. All receptors derive from a man aged 18 to 30 in good health. Some clones in this sample may be carry-over from other donors' samples.

This clone was seen once. V and J are TRBV9 and TRBJ2-1; 14 bases map to TRBD2. The CDR3 spans 16 residues. Germline CDR1 reads SGDLS; CDR2 reads YYNGEE. Trimming took 0 bases from V and 10 from J; bases not matched to a gene: 6. CDR3 sequence: CASSVATRTSGREQFF. The DNA for the CDR3 is TGTGCCAGCAGCGTAGCTACAAGGACTAGCGGGAGGGAGCAGTTCTTC.

The chain has TRBV4-3 and TRBJ1-5; perhaps TRBD1 as D (5 bases). Germline V CDR1 and CDR2: LGHNA, YSLEER. This CDR3 region has 15 residues. Trimming pared 0 bases from V and 2 bases from J, leaving 8 bases between. Here the CDR3 DNA reads TGCGCCAGCAGCCAAGATGGGGACGGCAATCAGCCCCAGCATTTT. It is translated as CASSQDGDGNQPQHF.

The V and J genes are TRBV19 and TRBJ2-2, with D perhaps matching TRBD1 (6 bases). The ends were cut back, 4 bases at V and 4 bases at J, with 13 bases in the middle. This CDR3 has 15 amino acids. Germline loops: CDR1 LNHDA, CDR2 SQIVND (reference sequence). CDR3 protein: CASSKGDIFTGELFF. CDR3 in DNA: TGTGCCAGTAGTAAGGGGGACATTTTCACCGGGGAGCTGTTTTTT. Using reference TRBV19 and TRBJ2-2 for the parts outside the CDR3, the full variable domain is DGGITQSPKYLFRKEGQNVTLSCEQNLNHDAMYWYRQDPGQGLRLIYYSQIVNDFQKGDIAEGYSVSREKKESFPLTVTSAQKNPTAFYLCASSKGDIFTGELFFGEGSRLTVL.

This clone was observed a single time. The same CDR3 also results from other DNA sequences found in this sample. The DNA of the CDR3 is TGCGCCAGCAGCCCCGGACTAGCGGGAGTATCCTACGAGCAGTACTTC. Encoded protein: CASSPGLAGVSYEQYF. The chain has TRBV5-1 and TRBJ2-7; TRBD2 matches at 13 bases. The CDR3 is 16 residues long. Trimming cost V 4 bases and J 1 base; bases outside gene matches: 5. Per germline, CDR1 SGHRS and CDR2 YFSETQ.

This sequence joins TRBV9 and TRBJ2-5; D might be TRBD1 (5 bases). The CDR3 sequence is 15 residues long. Germline loops: CDR1 SGDLS, CDR2 YYNGEE. Trimming removed 4 bases at V and 5 bases at J, with 18 bases between. Written as DNA, the CDR3 is TGTGCCAGCAGCACCGGGCCTGAGCCAGGGGAGACCCAGTACTTC. It specifies CASSTGPEPGETQYF.

The chain carries TRBV5-1 and TRBJ2-6; D gene ambiguous. Trimming removed 0 bases from V and 13 bases from J, with 5 bases in between. The CDR3 totals 11 residues. Looked up from germline, CDR1 is SGHRS and CDR2 is YFSETQ. The DNA for the CDR3 is TGCGCCAGCAGCTTGGCCGGTGTCCTGACTTTC. The encoded protein is CASSLAGVLTF.

This chain uses TRBV13 with TRBJ1-2; unclear D gene. The germline V and J ends were trimmed by 5 bases and 4 bases, with 11 bases remaining between them. The CDR3 length is 13 residues. The germline CDR1 and CDR2 sequences are PRHDT and FYEKMQ (reference sequence). The chain's CDR3 is CASSPNSGYGYTF. CDR3 DNA sequence: TGTGCCAGCAGCCCCAATTCGGGCTATGGCTACACCTTC. The full variable domain, its missing parts supplied by reference TRBV13 and TRBJ1-2, is AAGVIQSPRHLIKEKRETATLKCYPIPRHDTVYWYQQGPGQDPQFLISFYEKMQSDKGSIPDRFSAQQFSDYHSELNMSSLELGDSALYFCASSPNSGYGYTFGSGTRLTVV.

The chain links TRBV10-3 to TRBJ2-3, with unresolved D. The CDR3 is made up of 12 amino acids. Germline CDR1 is ENHRY and CDR2 is SYGVKD. V gave up 0 bases and J gave up 10 bases, with 8 bases separating them. CDR3 DNA: TGTGCCATCAGTGAGTCGCCCCAAGCGCAGTATTTT. Its translation is CAISESPQAQYF.

This chain uses TRBV6-5 with TRBJ2-5; no clear D. The CDR3 extends over 13 amino acids. The germline V and J ends were trimmed by 6 bases and 1 base, with 9 bases remaining between them. CDR1 and CDR2 (germline): MNHEY, SVGAGI. DNA for the CDR3: TGTGCCAGCAGACCCCTCGGCCAAGAGACCCAGTACTTC. Its translation: CASRPLGQETQYF.

Concerning this clone: The sample holds other DNA sequences that translate to the same CDR3. The J gene is TRBJ2-6, the V gene TRBV5-1; no firm D call. The CDR3 sequence is 16 residues long. Germline V gives CDR1 SGHRS, CDR2 YFSETQ. The V end was cut by 0 bases, the J end by 0 bases, with 7 bases between. CDR3 DNA: TGCGCCAGCAGCTTGGGCCCCAGCTCTGGGGCCAACGTCCTGACTTTC. Protein product: CASSLGPSSGANVLTF.

The V gene is TRBV7-6, the J gene TRBJ2-3, with TRBD2 matching over 11 bases. The CDR3 extends over 17 amino acids. CDR1 and CDR2 (germline): SGHVS, FNYEAQ. With V trimmed by 5 bases and J by 0 bases, 7 bases remained unmatched. The CDR3 DNA reads TGTGCCAGCAGCGTAGGGACTAGCGGACCCAGCACAGATACGCAGTATTTT. Translated, it gives CASSVGTSGPSTDTQYF.

This chain joins TRBV7-8 and TRBJ1-4; 9 bases fit TRBD1. CDR3 length: 17 amino acids. CDR1 SGHVS and CDR2 FQNEAQ come from the germline V gene. Losses at the gene ends were 5 bases for V and 4 bases for J; bases not matched to a gene: 11. Here the CDR3 reads CASSVTGTGSINEKLFF. DNA for the CDR3: TGTGCCAGCAGCGTAACCGGGACAGGGTCGATTAATGAAAAACTGTTTTTT.

The rearrangement joins TRBV7-9 to TRBJ2-6; 9 bases are shared with TRBD1. CDR1 and CDR2 from the germline V gene are SEHNR and FQNEAQ (reference sequence). The CDR3 is 17 amino acids. V lost 5 bases to trimming and J lost 2 bases; unmatched junction nucleotides: 7. The CDR3 sequence: CASSHGRTGAGANVLTF. The CDR3 DNA reads as TGTGCCAGCAGCCACGGCAGGACAGGGGCTGGGGCCAACGTCCTGACTTTC.

This sequence joins TRBV14 and TRBJ2-7, with 7 bases fitting TRBD1. This CDR3 comprises 16 residues. V lost 1 base and J lost 3; bases outside the gene matches: 9. Germline values: CDR1 SGHDN, CDR2 FVKESK. CDR3: CASSQGRYRGLYEQYF. CDR3 nucleotides: TGTGCCAGCAGCCAAGGCCGATACAGGGGTCTCTACGAGCAGTACTTC. Full variable domain (remainder filled in from reference TRBV14 and TRBJ2-7): EAGVTQFPSHSVIEKGQTVTLRCDPISGHDNLYWYRRVMGKEIKFLLHFVKESKQDESGMPNNRFLAERTGGTYSTLKVQPAELEDSGVYFCASSQGRYRGLYEQYFGPGTRLTVT.